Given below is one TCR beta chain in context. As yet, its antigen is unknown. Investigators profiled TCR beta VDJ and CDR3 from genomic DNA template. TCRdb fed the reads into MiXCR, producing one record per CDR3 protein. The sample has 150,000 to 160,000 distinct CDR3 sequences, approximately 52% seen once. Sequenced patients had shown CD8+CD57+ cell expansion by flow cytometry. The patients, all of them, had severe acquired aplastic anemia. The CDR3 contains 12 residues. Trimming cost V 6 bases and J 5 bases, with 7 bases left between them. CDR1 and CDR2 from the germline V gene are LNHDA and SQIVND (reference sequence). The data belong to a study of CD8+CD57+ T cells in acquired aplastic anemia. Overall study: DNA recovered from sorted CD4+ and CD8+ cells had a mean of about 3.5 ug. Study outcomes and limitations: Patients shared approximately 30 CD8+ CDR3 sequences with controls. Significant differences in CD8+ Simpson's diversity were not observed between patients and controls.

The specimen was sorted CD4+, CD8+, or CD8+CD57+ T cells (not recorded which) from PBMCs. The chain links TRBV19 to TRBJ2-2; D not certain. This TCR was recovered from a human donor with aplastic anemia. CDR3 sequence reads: CASSTLTGELFF. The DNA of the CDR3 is TGTGCCAGTAGCACCTTAACCGGGGAGCTGTTTTTT.